This T cell receptor (beta chain) comes out of a study of CD8 T cells in ankylosing spondylitis. This clonotype was observed a handful of times. Its specificity is not known. The trim removed 4 bases at V and 6 bases at J, leaving 11 bases unmatched. This CDR3 comprises 15 residues. From germline, CDR1 is SGHRS and CDR2 YFSETQ. Whole-study results and caveats: Earlier studies detected some motif variants in reactive arthritis synovial fluid and blood. For ankylosing spondylitis blood, a TCR beta motif of under 10 highly homologous variants appeared characteristic.

TCRdb used MiXCR to reprocess the 5' RACE reads, holding one entry per CDR3 protein. This sample carries 350,000 to 450,000 distinct CDR3 sequences, 25% to 30% of them seen once, and the ten largest clones take about 1%. Sequenced input: blood, either unsorted or a sorted T cell fraction (not recorded which). This TCR was recovered from a male donor with ankylosing spondylitis. The V and J genes are TRBV5-1 and TRBJ2-3; TRBD1 aligns across 7 bases. As DNA, the CDR3 is TGCGCCAGCAGCCTAGACAGGGCACAAACGGATACGCAGTATTTT. Translating gives CASSLDRAQTDTQYF.